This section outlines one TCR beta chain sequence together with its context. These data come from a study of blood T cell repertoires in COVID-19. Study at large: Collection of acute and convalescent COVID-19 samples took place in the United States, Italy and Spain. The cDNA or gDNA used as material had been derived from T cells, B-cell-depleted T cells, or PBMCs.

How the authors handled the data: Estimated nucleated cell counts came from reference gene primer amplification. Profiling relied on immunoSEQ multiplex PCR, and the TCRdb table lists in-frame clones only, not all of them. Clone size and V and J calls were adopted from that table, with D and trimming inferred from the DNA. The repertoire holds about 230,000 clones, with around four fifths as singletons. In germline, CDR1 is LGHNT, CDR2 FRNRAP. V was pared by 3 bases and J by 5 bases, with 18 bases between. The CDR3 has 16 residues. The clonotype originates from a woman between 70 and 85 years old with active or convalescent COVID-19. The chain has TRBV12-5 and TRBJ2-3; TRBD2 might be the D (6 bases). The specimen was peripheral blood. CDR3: CASGFRLGGAGDTQYF. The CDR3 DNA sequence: TGTGCTAGTGGTTTTCGACTGGGGGGAGCAGGAGATACGCAGTATTTT.